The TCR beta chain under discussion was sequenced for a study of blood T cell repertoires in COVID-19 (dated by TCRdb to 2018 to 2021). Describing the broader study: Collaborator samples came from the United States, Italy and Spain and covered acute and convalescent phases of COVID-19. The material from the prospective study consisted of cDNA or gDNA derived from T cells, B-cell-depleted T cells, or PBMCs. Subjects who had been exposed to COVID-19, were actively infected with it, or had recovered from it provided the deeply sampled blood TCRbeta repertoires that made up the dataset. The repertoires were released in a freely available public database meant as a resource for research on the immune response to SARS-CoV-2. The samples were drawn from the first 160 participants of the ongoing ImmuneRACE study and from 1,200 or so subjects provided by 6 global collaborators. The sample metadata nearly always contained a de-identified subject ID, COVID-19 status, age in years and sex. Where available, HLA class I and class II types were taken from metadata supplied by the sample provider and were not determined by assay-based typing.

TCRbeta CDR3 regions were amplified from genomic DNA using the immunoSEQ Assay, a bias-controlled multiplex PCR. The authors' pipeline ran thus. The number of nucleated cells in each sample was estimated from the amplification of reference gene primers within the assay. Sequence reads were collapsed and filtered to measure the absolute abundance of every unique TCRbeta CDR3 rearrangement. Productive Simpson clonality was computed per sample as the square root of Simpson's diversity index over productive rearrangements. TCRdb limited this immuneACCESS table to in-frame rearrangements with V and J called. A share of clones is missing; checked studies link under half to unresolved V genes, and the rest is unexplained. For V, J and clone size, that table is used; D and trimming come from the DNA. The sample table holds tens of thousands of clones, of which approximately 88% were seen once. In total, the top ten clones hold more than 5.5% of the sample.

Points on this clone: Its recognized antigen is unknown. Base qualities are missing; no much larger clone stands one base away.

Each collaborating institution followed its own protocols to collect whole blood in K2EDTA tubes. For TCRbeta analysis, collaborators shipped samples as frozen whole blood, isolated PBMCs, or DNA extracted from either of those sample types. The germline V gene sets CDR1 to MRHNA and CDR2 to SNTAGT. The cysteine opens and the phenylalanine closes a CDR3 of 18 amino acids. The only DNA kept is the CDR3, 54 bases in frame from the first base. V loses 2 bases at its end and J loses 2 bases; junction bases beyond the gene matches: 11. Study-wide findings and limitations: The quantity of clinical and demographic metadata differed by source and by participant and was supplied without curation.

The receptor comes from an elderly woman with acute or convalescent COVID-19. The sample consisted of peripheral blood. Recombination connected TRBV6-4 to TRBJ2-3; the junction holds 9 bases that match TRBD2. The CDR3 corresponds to CASSDTPGAGGFTDTQYF. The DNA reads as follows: TGTGCCAGCAGTGACACCCCGGGAGCGGGGGGCTTCACAGATACGCAGTATTTT.